These T cell receptor beta chains were read from a single sample in a study of shared clonotypes between healthy human individuals. Measured with immunoSEQ multiplex PCR; TCRdb has only the in-frame clones, and not every one. The sample contains under 850,000 clones, 80% to 95% of which appear only once. The material sequenced was naive CD8+ T cells sorted from blood. These receptors all come from a young man in good health. Each CDR3 is given with its conserved first and last residue. The D gene is left open where the match is weak. Clone size is shown for a subset of rows, as once, few, many or a class of expanded clone.

>TRBV6-5|-|TRBJ2-3|TRBD2
TGTGCCAGCACGGAGAATAGCGGGAGGGGGCAGTATTTT
CASTENSGRGQYF
>TRBV7-8|-|TRBJ2-1|TRBD2
TGTGCCAGCAGCTTTAGCGGGAGCAACCATGAGCAGTTCTTC
CASSFSGSNHEQFF
>TRBV7-9|-|TRBJ2-1|TRBD2
TGTGCCAGCAGCTTATTTGGGGCGGGAGGGAGCAATGAGCAGTTCTTC
CASSLFGAGGSNEQFF
>TRBV29-1|-|TRBJ2-1|TRBD1
TGCAGCGTCCCGGGACAGGGAGGGAATGAGCAGTTCTTC
CSVPGQGGNEQFF
>TRBV4-3|-|TRBJ2-7|TRBD2
TGCGCCAGCAGCCAAGATCGGACTAGCGGGAGAGGCGAGCAGTACTTC
CASSQDRTSGRGEQYF
>TRBV7-5|-|TRBJ2-5|-
TGTGCCAGAAGCTCAAGGACTAGCGGGAGGGTACATGAAAGCCAAGAGACCCAGTACTTC
CARSSRTSGRVHESQETQYF
>TRBV27|-|TRBJ1-5|TRBD1
TGTGCCAGCAGTAACAGGGGTGGTCAGCCCCAGCATTTT
CASSNRGGQPQHF
>TRBV7-6|-|TRBJ1-4|-
TGTGCCAGCAGCTCCGTGGACCCTAGTGGGGAAAAACTGTTTTTT
CASSSVDPSGEKLFF
>TRBV7-9|-|TRBJ2-7|TRBD2
TGTGCCAGCAGCCTAACTAGCGCCTACTTCTACGAGCAGTACTTC
CASSLTSAYFYEQYF
>TRBV4-1|-|TRBJ2-7|TRBD2
TGCGCCAGCAGCCAAGAGGCGGGGGACTCCTACGAGCAGTACTTC
CASSQEAGDSYEQYF
>TRBV4-1|few|TRBJ1-5|TRBD1
TGCGCCAGCAGCCTTCGACAGGGGGGCAATCAGCCCCAGCATTTT
CASSLRQGGNQPQHF
>TRBV6-5|-|TRBJ1-1|TRBD1
TGTGCCAGCAGTCTGTCCGGGACAGGGGAGTTCGCTTTCTTT
CASSLSGTGEFAFF